The source of this TCR beta chain is a study of blood T cell repertoires in COVID-19. TCRdb keeps only in-frame clones here, not all; method: immunoSEQ multiplex PCR. The repertoire includes a few hundred thousand clones, roughly nine tenths of them detected once, and approximately 1% sits in the top ten. With 1 base removed from V and 2 bases from J, the gap between germline ends came to 12 bases. The germline gives CDR1 SEHNR, CDR2 FQNEAQ (reference sequence). This CDR3 has 15 residues. The receptor comes from a man aged 18 to 29 who had recovered from COVID-19. V gene TRBV7-9 combines with J gene TRBJ2-7, with a weak D call TRBD1 (6 bases). The sample consisted of PBMCs or T cells enriched from blood (not recorded which). Written as DNA, the CDR3 is TGTGCCAGCAGCTTAGTCAGGGGTACCACCTACGAGCAGTACTTC. Protein: CASSLVRGTTYEQYF. The whole variable domain, filled in from reference TRBV7-9 and TRBJ2-7, reads DTGVSQNPRHKITKRGQNVTFRCDPISEHNRLYWYRQTLGQGPEFLTYFQNEAQLEKSRLLSDRFSAERPKGSFSTLEIQRTEQGDSAMYLCASSLVRGTTYEQYFGPGTRLTVT.